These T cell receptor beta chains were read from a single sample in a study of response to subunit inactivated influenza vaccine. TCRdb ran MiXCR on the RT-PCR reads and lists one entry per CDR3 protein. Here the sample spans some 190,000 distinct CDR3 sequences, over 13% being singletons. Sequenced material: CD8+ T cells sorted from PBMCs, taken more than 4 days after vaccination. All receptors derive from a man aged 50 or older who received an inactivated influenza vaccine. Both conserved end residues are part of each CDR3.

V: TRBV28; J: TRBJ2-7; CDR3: CASSEPRDYEQYF
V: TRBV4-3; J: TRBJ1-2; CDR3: CASSQDRGAYGYTF
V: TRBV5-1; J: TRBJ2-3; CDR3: CASRDAGGSTDTQYF
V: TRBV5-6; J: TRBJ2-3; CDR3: CASSPPTADTQYF
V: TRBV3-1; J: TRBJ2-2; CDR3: CASSRTSGAGYTGELFF
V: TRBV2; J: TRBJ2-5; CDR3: CANSAGGQETQYF
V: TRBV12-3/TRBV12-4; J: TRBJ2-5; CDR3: CASSPRGGGETQYF
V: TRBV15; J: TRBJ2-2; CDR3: CATSFGGTGELFF
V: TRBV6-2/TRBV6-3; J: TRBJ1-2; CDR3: CASGTQGLFYGYTF
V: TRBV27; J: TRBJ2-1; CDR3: CASSYPGKEQFF
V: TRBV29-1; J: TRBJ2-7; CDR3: CSVGDYEQYF
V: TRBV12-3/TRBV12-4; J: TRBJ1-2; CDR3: CASSSGGGHYGYTF
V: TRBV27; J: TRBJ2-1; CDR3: CASSLGVASYNEQFF
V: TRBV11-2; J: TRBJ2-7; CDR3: CASSSRYGYEQYF
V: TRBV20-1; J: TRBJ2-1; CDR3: CSAIPGLAGGKDFF
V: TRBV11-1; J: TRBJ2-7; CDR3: CASSLGVTHFLAGGSTYEQYF
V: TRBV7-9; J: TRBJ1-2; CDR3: CASSSGGQFYGYTF
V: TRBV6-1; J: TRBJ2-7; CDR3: CASSDRGLVDEQYF
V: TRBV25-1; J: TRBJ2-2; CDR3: CASSEGEGFGLVRDTGELFF
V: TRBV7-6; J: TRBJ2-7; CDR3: CASSLDVLAYEQYF
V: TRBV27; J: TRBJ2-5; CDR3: CASSFVRSETQYF
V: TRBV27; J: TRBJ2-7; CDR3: CASSLSRGAEQYF
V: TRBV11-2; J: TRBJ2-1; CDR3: CASSENLGYNEQFF
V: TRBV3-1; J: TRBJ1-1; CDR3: CASSPSFNTEAFF
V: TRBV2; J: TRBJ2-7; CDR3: CASNEVGEAYEQYF
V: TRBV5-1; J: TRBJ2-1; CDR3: CASSPTGGIYNEQFF